Reported below is one T cell receptor (beta chain). Profiled with immunoSEQ multiplex PCR; TCRdb holds only in-frame clones, not every one. This table holds 82,000 or so clones, around 89% found once. Germline lookup yields CDR1 KGHSH and CDR2 LQKENI. The CDR3 has 13 amino acids. Trimming removed 4 bases at V and 9 bases at J, with 13 bases between. This sample is part of a study of blood T cell repertoires in COVID-19. The sequence derives from a woman aged 50 to 65 with acute COVID-19. The chain carries TRBV18 and TRBJ1-5, with D perhaps TRBD1 (5 bases). Sequencing was performed on PBMCs or T cells enriched from blood (not recorded which). The CDR3: CASSQGIEGPQHF. The DNA of the CDR3 is TGTGCCAGCTCACAGGGGATAGAAGGGCCCCAGCATTTT.